Each of the 21 T cell receptor beta chains below was sequenced from the same sample in a study of T cells in tuberculosis. Sorting used thawed, overnight-rested PBMC stained with anti-CD3, a viability dye and GMM-loaded CD1B tetramer. C32 glucose monomycolate from Rhodococcus equi was loaded onto the CD1B tetramers. This table comes from immunoSEQ multiplex PCR, and its TCRdb copy is limited to in-frame clones, with some not included. The sample includes 88,000 or so clones, about nine tenths of them seen just once. The sample consisted of CD1b-GMM tetramer-negative cells sorted from PBMCs. The source of these receptors is an adult woman with latent tuberculosis.

This chain uses TRBV11-2 with TRBJ2-7; 8 bases match TRBD2. The germline CDR1 and CDR2 sequences are SGHAT and FQNNGV. The CDR3 has 14 amino acids. V dropped 0 bases and J dropped 2; count of bases not matched to a gene: 0. The CDR3: CASSLDGGAYEQYF. The CDR3 nucleotides are TGTGCCAGCAGCTTAGACGGGGGGGCCTACGAGCAGTACTTC.

The rearrangement links TRBV7-9 to TRBJ2-3, with D possibly matching TRBD2 (6 bases). V shed 3 bases and J shed 5 bases, with 24 bases lying between them. Germline V lookup: CDR1 SEHNR, CDR2 FQNEAQ (reference sequence). This CDR3 region has 18 residues. This chain's CDR3 is CASSFRIGVGDLGDTQYF. The CDR3, as DNA: TGTGCCAGCAGCTTTCGTATCGGGGTGGGGGACTTAGGAGATACGCAGTATTTT.

V and J are TRBV2 and TRBJ2-7, with D perhaps matching TRBD1 (5 bases). CDR3 length equals 11 residues. Germline V gives CDR1 SNHLY, CDR2 FYNNEI. Trimming removed 6 bases at V and 7 bases at J, with 10 bases between. CDR3 nucleotides: TGTGCCAGCAGGGTCAGGGTAGAGCAGTACTTC. Translated: CASRVRVEQYF.

This chain joins TRBV28 and TRBJ2-1; TRBD2 matches at 8 bases. The CDR3 runs to 14 residues. From germline, CDR1 is MDHEN and CDR2 SYDVKM. V lost 8 bases and J lost 10; bases outside the gene matches: 13. CDR3 residues: CASRIRGGRREQFF. The CDR3 DNA reads TGTGCCAGCCGAATCCGCGGGGGGCGACGCGAGCAGTTCTTC.

The chain recombines TRBV5-4 with TRBJ1-2, with TRBD1 matching 10 bases. The CDR3 is made up of 13 amino acids. Germline V gene data show CDR1 as SGHNT and CDR2 as YYREEE (reference sequence). V was pared by 5 bases and J by 8 bases, with 6 bases of the junction left unmatched. The CDR3 bases are TGTGCCAGCAGTGACAGGGGGCTCGGAGGCTACACCTTC. Translating gives CASSDRGLGGYTF.

J is TRBJ1-2 and V is TRBV28, with a weak D call TRBD1 (5 bases). This CDR3 comprises 17 residues. The V end lost 3 bases, the J end lost 3 bases, and 20 bases lay between the germline ends. Germline assignment: CDR1 MDHEN and CDR2 SYDVKM. CDR3 protein: CASSFVGGATHHYGYTF. CDR3 DNA: TGTGCCAGCAGTTTTGTGGGAGGGGCCACCCACCACTATGGCTACACCTTC.

CDR3 sequence: CASSEAVRGKNQPQHF. For the CDR3, the DNA is TGTGCCAGCAGTGAAGCGGTCAGGGGGAAGAATCAGCCCCAGCATTTT. The chain recombines TRBV6-1 with TRBJ1-5; TRBD1 agrees at 7 bases. Trimming at V came to 0 bases and at J to 4 bases, leaving 6 bases not matched to a gene. This CDR3 has 16 residues. Germline V gives CDR1 MNHNS, CDR2 SASEGT.

The chain carries TRBV7-9 and TRBJ2-6; possible D gene TRBD1, 5 bases. This CDR3 has 16 residues. V dropped 0 bases and J dropped 0 bases, with 6 bases sitting between them. Per germline, CDR1 SEHNR and CDR2 FQNEAQ (reference sequence). CDR3 nucleotides: TGTGCCAGCAGCTTAGCTAGGGGCTCTGGGGCCAACGTCCTGACTTTC. This codes for CASSLARGSGANVLTF.

V gene TRBV6-5 combines with J gene TRBJ1-6; D uncertain. V was pared by 6 bases and J by 6 bases, with 15 bases between. The germline CDR1 and CDR2 sequences are MNHEY and SVGAGI. The CDR3 loop spans 15 amino acids. The CDR3 nucleotides are TGTGCCAGCAGCCCTCGCCGGGAAAGTAATTCACCCCTCCACTTT. It yields the protein CASSPRRESNSPLHF.

A single count supports this clone. The chain employs TRBV28 and TRBJ1-4, with D possibly matching TRBD1 (5 bases). Trimming left V 7 bases short and J 7 bases short, with 22 bases between. The CDR3 totals 16 residues. Per germline, CDR1 MDHEN and CDR2 SYDVKM. This CDR3 reads CASISTATAHFEKLFF. The CDR3 nucleotides are TGTGCCAGCATCAGTACCGCGACAGCACATTTTGAAAAACTGTTTTTT.

The genes are TRBV7-9 and TRBJ2-7; 8 bases match TRBD1. The trim removed 5 bases at V and 11 bases at J, leaving 8 bases unmatched. Germline values: CDR1 SEHNR, CDR2 FQNEAQ (reference sequence). The CDR3 extends over 12 amino acids. Here the CDR3 DNA reads TGTGCCAGCAGCCCGACCGGGACAGGAGAGTACTTC. It codes for CASSPTGTGEYF.

V usage is TRBV13 and J usage is TRBJ2-1; 15 bases map to TRBD2. With V trimmed by 3 bases and J by 5 bases, 8 bases remained unmatched. Germline V CDR1 and CDR2: PRHDT, FYEKMQ (reference sequence). CDR3 length equals 18 residues. The CDR3 spells CASSFSGTSGGPHNEQFF. In nucleotides, the CDR3 is TGTGCCAGCAGCTTCTCCGGGACTAGCGGGGGGCCCCACAATGAGCAGTTCTTC.

The V gene is TRBV5-1, the J gene TRBJ2-3; 10 bases line up with TRBD1. This CDR3 contains 15 residues. Germline V gives CDR1 SGHRS, CDR2 YFSETQ. The junction had 6 bases not matched to a gene; V was cut back by 5 bases and J by 3 bases. The CDR3 protein is CASSSGTGVTDTQYF. The CDR3 region has the DNA TGCGCCAGCAGTTCCGGGACAGGGGTAACAGATACGCAGTATTTT.

The gene calls are TRBV19 and TRBJ1-1; a possible D gene is TRBD1 (5 bases). Germline V CDR1 and CDR2: LNHDA, SQIVND (reference sequence). The CDR3 sequence is 14 residues long. Trimming pared 8 bases from V and 0 bases from J, leaving 13 bases between. The CDR3 region is CASQDILMNTEAFF. In nucleotides, the CDR3 is TGTGCCAGTCAGGACATCCTCATGAACACTGAAGCTTTCTTT.

The V and J genes are TRBV6-5 and TRBJ2-5, with 7 bases identical to TRBD1. The germline V gene encodes CDR1 MNHEY and CDR2 SVGAGI. With 6 bases clipped from V and 2 bases from J, the junction kept 9 bases outside the gene matches. This CDR3 spans 15 amino acids. The CDR3 DNA is TGTGCCAGCAGAACCGGGACAGAGCTACAAGAGACCCAGTACTTC. It is translated as CASRTGTELQETQYF.

For this clone: At the DNA level, this CDR3 is encoded by other sequences in the same sample as well. This chain connects TRBV5-1 to TRBJ1-6; 7 bases match TRBD1. The CDR3 is made up of 16 amino acids. V shed 3 bases and J 6 bases; nucleotides not matched to a gene: 9. CDR1 and CDR2 from the germline V gene are SGHRS and YFSETQ. In DNA, the CDR3 is TGCGCCAGCAGCTCGACAGGGCTTTCCCGTAATTCACCCCTCCACTTT. Translating gives CASSSTGLSRNSPLHF.

The chain links TRBV6-6 to TRBJ1-2; 7 positions match TRBD1. With V trimmed by 2 bases and J by 6 bases, 6 bases remained unmatched. The CDR3 loop spans 14 amino acids. Per germline, CDR1 MNHNY and CDR2 SVGAGI (reference sequence). The CDR3 here is CASSYAGTVHGYTF. As DNA, the CDR3 is TGTGCCAGCAGTTACGCAGGGACAGTTCATGGCTACACCTTC.

This clone was seen more than once but under ten times. This chain uses TRBV4-2 with TRBJ2-1; D is perhaps TRBD1 (5 bases). CDR1 LGHNA and CDR2 YNFKEQ come from the germline V gene. The CDR3 runs to 17 residues. V was cut by 0 bases and J by 3 bases, with 15 bases left in between. The CDR3 region is CASSQDPRQSNYNEQFF. The CDR3 DNA is TGTGCCAGCAGCCAAGACCCCCGACAGTCCAACTACAATGAGCAGTTCTTC.

The chain recombines TRBV6-1 with TRBJ1-3, with 8 bases matching TRBD1. The CDR3 runs 15 residues. Looked up from germline, CDR1 is MNHNS and CDR2 is SASEGT. V was clipped by 5 bases and J by 3 bases; unmatched bases: 6. The CDR3 loop reads CASSRGGQGGNTIYF. CDR3 nucleotide sequence: TGTGCCAGCAGTCGGGGCGGACAGGGTGGAAACACCATATATTTT.

The chain carries TRBV6-1 and TRBJ1-2; no firm D call. Germline V CDR1 and CDR2: MNHNS, SASEGT. The CDR3 covers 14 residues. The V gene lost 1 base and the J gene lost 6 bases, with 12 bases spanning the gap. DNA of the CDR3: TGTGCCAGCAGTGAAGGGCTCTGGCAGGATGGCTACACCTTC. Its translation: CASSEGLWQDGYTF.

Comment on this clone: This CDR3 is also generated by other DNA sequences in the sample. The chain is built from TRBV2 and TRBJ1-2; 10 bases match TRBD1. J lost 5 bases, V lost 3 bases, and 3 bases had no gene match. The CDR3 extends over 14 amino acids. Germline V CDR1 and CDR2: SNHLY, FYNNEI. CDR3 DNA sequence: TGTGCCAGCAGTGAGAGGACAGGGGGATATGGCTACACCTTC. Its translation: CASSERTGGYGYTF.